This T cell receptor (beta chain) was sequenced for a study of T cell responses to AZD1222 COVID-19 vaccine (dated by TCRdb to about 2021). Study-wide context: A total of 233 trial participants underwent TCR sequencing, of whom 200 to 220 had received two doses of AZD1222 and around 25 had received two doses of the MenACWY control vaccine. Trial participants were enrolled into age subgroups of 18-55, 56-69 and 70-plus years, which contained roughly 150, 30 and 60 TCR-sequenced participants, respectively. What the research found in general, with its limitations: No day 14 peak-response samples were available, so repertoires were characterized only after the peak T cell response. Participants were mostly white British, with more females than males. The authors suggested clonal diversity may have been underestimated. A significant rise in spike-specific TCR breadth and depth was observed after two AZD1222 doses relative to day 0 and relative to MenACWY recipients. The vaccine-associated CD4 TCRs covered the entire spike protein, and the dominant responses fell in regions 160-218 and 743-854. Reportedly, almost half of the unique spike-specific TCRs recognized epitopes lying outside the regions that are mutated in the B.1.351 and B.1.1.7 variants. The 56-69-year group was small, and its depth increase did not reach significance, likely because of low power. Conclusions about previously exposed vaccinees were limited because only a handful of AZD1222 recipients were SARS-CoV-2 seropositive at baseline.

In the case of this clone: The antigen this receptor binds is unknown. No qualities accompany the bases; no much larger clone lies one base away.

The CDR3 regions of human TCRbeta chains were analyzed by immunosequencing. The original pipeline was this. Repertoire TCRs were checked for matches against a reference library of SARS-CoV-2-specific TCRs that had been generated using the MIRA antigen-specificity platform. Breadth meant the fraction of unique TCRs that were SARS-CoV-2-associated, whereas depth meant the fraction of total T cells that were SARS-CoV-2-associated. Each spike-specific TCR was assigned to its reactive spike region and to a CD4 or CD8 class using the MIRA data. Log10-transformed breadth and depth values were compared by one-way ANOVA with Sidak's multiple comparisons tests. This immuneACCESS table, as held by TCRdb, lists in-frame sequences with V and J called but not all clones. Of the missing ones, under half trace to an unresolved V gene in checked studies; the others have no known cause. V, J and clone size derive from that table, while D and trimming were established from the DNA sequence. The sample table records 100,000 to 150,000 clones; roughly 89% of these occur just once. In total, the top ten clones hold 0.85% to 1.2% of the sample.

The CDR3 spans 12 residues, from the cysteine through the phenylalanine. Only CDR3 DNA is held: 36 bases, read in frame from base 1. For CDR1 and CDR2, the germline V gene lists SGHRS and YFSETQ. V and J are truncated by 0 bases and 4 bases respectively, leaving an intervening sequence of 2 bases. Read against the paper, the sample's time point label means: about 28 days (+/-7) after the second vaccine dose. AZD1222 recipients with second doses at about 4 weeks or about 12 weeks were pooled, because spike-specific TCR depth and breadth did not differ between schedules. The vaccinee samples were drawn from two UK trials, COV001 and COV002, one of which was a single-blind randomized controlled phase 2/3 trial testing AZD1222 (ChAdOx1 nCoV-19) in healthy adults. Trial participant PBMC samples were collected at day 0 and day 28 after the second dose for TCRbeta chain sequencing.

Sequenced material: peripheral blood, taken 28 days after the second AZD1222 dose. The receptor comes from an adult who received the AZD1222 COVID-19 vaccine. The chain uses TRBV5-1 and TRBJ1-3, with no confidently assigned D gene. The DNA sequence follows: TGCGCCAGCAGCTTGGAGGGAAACACCATATATTTT. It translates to CASSLEGNTIYF. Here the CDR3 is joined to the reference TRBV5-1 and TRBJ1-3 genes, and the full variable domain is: KAGVTQTPRYLIKTRGQQVTLSCSPISGHRSVSWYQQTPGQGLQFLFEYFSETQRNKGNFPGRFSGRQFSNSRSEMNVSTLELGDSALYLCASSLEGNTIYFGEGSWLTVV.